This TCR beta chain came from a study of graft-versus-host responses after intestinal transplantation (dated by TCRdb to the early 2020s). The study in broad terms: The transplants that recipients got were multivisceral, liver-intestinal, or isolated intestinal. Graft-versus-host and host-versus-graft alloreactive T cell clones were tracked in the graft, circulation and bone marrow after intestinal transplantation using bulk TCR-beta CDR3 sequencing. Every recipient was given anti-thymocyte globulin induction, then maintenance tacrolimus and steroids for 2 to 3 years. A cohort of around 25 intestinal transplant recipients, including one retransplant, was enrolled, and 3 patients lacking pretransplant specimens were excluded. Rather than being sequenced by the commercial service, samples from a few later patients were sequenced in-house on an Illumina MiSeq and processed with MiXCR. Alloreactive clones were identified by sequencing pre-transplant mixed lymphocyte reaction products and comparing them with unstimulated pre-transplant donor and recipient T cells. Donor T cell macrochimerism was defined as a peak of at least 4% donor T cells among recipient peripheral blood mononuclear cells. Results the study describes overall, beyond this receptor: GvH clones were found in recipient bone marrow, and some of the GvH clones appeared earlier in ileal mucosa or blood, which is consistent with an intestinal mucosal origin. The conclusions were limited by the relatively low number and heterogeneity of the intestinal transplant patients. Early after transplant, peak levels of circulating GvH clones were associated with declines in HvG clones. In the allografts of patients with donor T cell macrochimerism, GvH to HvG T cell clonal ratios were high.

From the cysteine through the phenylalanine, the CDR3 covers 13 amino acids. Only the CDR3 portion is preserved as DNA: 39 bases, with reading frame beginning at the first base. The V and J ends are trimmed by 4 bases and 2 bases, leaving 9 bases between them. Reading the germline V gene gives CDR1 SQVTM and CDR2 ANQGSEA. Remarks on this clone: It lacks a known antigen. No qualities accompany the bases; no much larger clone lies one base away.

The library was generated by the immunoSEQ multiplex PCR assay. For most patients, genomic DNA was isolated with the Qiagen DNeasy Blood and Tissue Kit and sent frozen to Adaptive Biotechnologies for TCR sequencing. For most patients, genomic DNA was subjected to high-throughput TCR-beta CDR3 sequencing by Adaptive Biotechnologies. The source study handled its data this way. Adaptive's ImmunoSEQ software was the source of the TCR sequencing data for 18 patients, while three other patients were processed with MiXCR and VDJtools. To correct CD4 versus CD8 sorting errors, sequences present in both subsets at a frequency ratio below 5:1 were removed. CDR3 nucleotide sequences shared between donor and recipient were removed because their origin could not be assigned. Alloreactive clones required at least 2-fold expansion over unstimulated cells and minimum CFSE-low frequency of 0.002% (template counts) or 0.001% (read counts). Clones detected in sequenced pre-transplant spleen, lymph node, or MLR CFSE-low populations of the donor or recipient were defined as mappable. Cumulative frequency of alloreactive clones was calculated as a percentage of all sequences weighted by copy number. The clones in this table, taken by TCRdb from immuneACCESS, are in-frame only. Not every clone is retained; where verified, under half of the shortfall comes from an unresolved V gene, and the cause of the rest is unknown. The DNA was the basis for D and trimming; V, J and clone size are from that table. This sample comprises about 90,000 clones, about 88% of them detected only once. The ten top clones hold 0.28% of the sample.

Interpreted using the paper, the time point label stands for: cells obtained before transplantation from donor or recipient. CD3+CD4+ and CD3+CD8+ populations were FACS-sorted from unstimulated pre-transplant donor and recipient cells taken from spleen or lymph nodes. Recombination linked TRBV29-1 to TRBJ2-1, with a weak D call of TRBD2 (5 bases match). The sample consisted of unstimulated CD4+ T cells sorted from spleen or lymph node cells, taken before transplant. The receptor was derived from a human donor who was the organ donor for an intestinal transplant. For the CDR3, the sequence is CSVAGSPYNEQFF. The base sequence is TGCAGCGTTGCTGGGAGTCCCTACAATGAGCAGTTCTTC.